The rows below give T cell receptor beta chains drawn from one sample of a study of regulatory T cells in long-lasting Graves disease. MiXCR, applied by TCRdb to the multiplex PCR reads, yields one record per CDR3 protein. The sample holds over 650,000 distinct CDR3 sequences, 25% to 35% seen once. This specimen consisted of peripheral blood mononuclear cells (PBMCs), obtained when the disease was refractory, from a patient treated with antithyroid drugs. All receptors derive from a female donor with Graves disease. Both conserved end residues are part of each CDR3. The order of the fields is V gene, clone size, D gene, J gene, CDR3 protein, CDR3 DNA. D genes are given only for firm matches. A clone size is listed for some rows: how often the clone was seen (once, few, many), or a class if it is expanded.

V: TRBV11-2
size: once
D: TRBD1
J: TRBJ2-7
CDR3: CASSLRGQFSSYEQYF
DNA: TGTGCCAGCAGCTTAAGGGGACAGTTTAGCTCCTACGAGCAGTACTTC

V: TRBV27
size: many
D: TRBD1
J: TRBJ1-2
CDR3: CASRTGILGYTF
DNA: TGTGCCAGCAGGACAGGGATCCTCGGCTACACCTTC

V: TRBV19
size: -
D: -
J: TRBJ1-1
CDR3: CASSIAAGTNTEAFF
DNA: TGTGCCAGTAGTATAGCCGCGGGAACGAACACTGAAGCTTTCTTT

V: TRBV29-1
size: -
D: TRBD1
J: TRBJ1-1
CDR3: CSVEKGQLNTEAFF
DNA: TGCAGCGTTGAAAAGGGACAGCTGAACACTGAAGCTTTCTTT

V: TRBV30
size: -
D: -
J: TRBJ1-1
CDR3: CACTMWVNTEAFF
DNA: TGTGCCTGCACCATGTGGGTGAACACTGAAGCTTTCTTT

V: TRBV12-5
size: -
D: TRBD2
J: TRBJ2-5
CDR3: CASSRREGRTSGRAEETQYF
DNA: TGTGCTAGTTCCCGGCGGGAGGGCCGGACTAGCGGGAGGGCCGAGGAGACCCAGTACTTC

V: TRBV12-3/TRBV12-4
size: -
D: -
J: TRBJ1-5
CDR3: CAWGARQPQHF
DNA: TGTGCCTGGGGGGCGCGGCAGCCCCAGCATTTT

V: TRBV5-1
size: -
D: TRBD1
J: TRBJ2-6
CDR3: CASSWTTGGTGANVLTF
DNA: TGCGCCAGCAGCTGGACGACAGGGGGAACTGGGGCCAACGTCCTGACTTTC

V: TRBV5-1
size: -
D: -
J: TRBJ2-5
CDR3: CASSSVLETQYF
DNA: TGCGCCAGCAGCTCGGTTTTGGAGACCCAGTACTTC

V: TRBV30
size: -
D: -
J: TRBJ1-2
CDR3: CAQSEGHSYGYTF
DNA: TGTGCCCAATCCGAGGGACATTCCTATGGCTACACCTTC

V: TRBV12-3/TRBV12-4
size: -
D: TRBD1
J: TRBJ2-1
CDR3: CASSHRSGTGIGEQFF
DNA: TGTGCCAGCAGTCACCGCTCCGGGACAGGGATAGGGGAGCAGTTCTTC

V: TRBV11-2
size: many
D: -
J: TRBJ2-7
CDR3: CASSLTQSYEQYF
DNA: TGTGCCAGCAGCTTAACCCAGTCCTACGAGCAGTACTTC

V: TRBV5-4
size: -
D: -
J: TRBJ2-5
CDR3: CASSLARLQETQYF
DNA: TGTGCCAGCAGCTTGGCCCGTCTACAAGAGACCCAGTACTTC

V: TRBV27
size: -
D: TRBD1
J: TRBJ1-2
CDR3: CASSGNRDRVSQGYTF
DNA: TGTGCCAGCAGCGGCAACCGGGACAGGGTATCGCAGGGCTACACCTTC

V: TRBV27
size: many
D: -
J: TRBJ1-1
CDR3: CASSHTWDTEAFF
DNA: TGTGCCAGCAGCCACACCTGGGACACTGAAGCTTTCTTT